The present T cell receptor beta chain was sequenced within a study of Japanese encephalitis immunity and Zika vaccine responses (TCRdb year 2021). About the full investigation: Three 5.0 ug doses of alum-adjuvanted ZPIV were administered to included participants at weeks 0, 4 and 28. For TCR sequencing, several representative participants were selected from each pre-vaccination group, and samples were taken at week 0 (after pre-vaccination, before ZPIV) and at week 52. For stimulation, either ZIKV structural-protein peptide pools divided into flavivirus-conserved and non-conserved sets were used, or JEV or YFV peptides matching the pre-vaccination. Over 9 participants were given two doses of JEV vaccine (IXIARO) 28 days apart, two to three months before the first ZPIV dose. TCR repertoires from a few flavivirus-naive individuals were also analyzed at weeks 2, 6 and 52 after the start of ZPIV vaccination. The ZIKV peptides, 15-mers that overlapped by 11 residues, were chosen for containing NetMHCpan/NetMHCII-predicted epitopes with affinity below 50 nM. The study examined whether earlier vaccination against Japanese encephalitis virus (JEV) or yellow fever virus (YFV) influenced CD4 T cell responses to the Zika vaccine. One dose of YFV vaccine (YF-VAX) was administered before ZPIV to 11 to 12 participants, and several participants were flavivirus-naive. General findings and caveats noted by the study authors: Samples were clustered by participant, with no similarity observed between individuals, suggesting that no public TCRs were detected. Repertoire similarity across time-points and stimulations was higher in JEV-pre-vaccinated donors than in YFV-pre-vaccinated donors, indicating more clonotypes shared between ZIKV and JEV stimulation. In JEV-pre-vaccinated donors, the repertoire richness of CD4 T cells responding to conserved ZIKV epitopes decreased significantly after ZPIV. The individual peptides behind the cross-reactive responses were not identified because limits on sample size made peptide-pool deconvolution impossible. Only a subset of trial participants with three doses and adequate samples was analyzed, not the entire vaccinated cohort. CD8 T cell responses of very low magnitude were detected against ZIKV peptide pools and were observed in only a few individuals.

From its cysteine to its phenylalanine, the CDR3 spans 14 amino acids. The entry retains the CDR3 DNA only, 42 bases that are in frame from base 1. The germline V gene (reference sequence) supplies CDR1 SEHNR and CDR2 FQNEAQ. V is pared back by 5 bases and J by 3 bases, with 13 bases lying between the germline termini. PBMCs were labeled with CellTrace CFSE and were cultured for more than 5 days in RPMI containing about 7.5% human serum plus peptide pools at around 1 ug/mL each. Unfixed proliferating CD4 T cells were sorted on a BD FACSAria as live CD56-CD19-CD16-CD3+CD4+ CFSE-low cells. Enrolled adults were healthy and were found to be seronegative for ZIKV, JEV, YFV, DENV and WNV by microneutralization screening. Samples were obtained from a phase 1, double-blinded, randomized, placebo-controlled trial of an alum-adjuvanted Zika purified-inactivated virus (ZPIV) vaccine. Peripheral blood mononuclear cells were isolated by standard procedure and stored frozen in liquid nitrogen until use.

This clonotype is described as medium-sized (0.01 to 0.1%). No per-base quality is available; no much larger clone lies one base away. Preparation of the library involved 5' RACE. Before sequencing, the TCRbeta libraries were pooled in proportion to the number of cells sorted for each library. Total RNA was extracted from sorted cells with RNAzol RT, and cDNA was synthesized with an oligo(dT) primer and a template-switching oligo. The TCRbeta V-CDR3-J region was amplified by PCR between a SMARTer oligo primer and a TCRbeta constant-region primer using Kapa HiFi. A second PCR attached Illumina adaptors and sample-specific index barcodes, followed by HighPrep bead cleanup and Bioanalyzer confirmation of a band of roughly 650 bp. Libraries were sequenced on an Illumina MiSeq with 2x151 bp paired-end reads. The study's own analysis went as follows. Reads were demultiplexed with an in-house Java program, and MiXCR assigned TCRbeta annotations and counted clonotypes. Repertoire overlap was assessed with Morisita-Horn indices from the R package vegan, and UPGMA clustering and Circos plots of recurring clonotypes were generated. Shannon diversity and richness were normalized to the highest possible value given the input cell numbers, yielding values from 0 to 1. MUSCLE was used to align CDR3beta sequences, SeqinR to compute distances, and R to plot multidimensional scaling. TCRdb reprocessing: public reads trimmed at Q25 with fastp, clones called with MiXCR, in-frame beta chains kept. CDR3 protein duplicates are merged, each entry listing the most common genes and DNA. The authors' filters were not applied to this entry. In this sample the table shows 1,000 or so distinct CDR3 sequences, less than 3.5% of which occur a single time. The ten largest clones capture approximately 17% of the sample.

The chain couples TRBV7-9 to TRBJ1-1; no D gene call is confident. The clonotype was recovered from an adult man who received an inactivated Zika virus vaccine. The material was antigen-activated CD4+ T cells from blood, cultured, obtained during a Zika inactivated vaccine study. The CDR3 sequence is CASSPVREYTEAFF. The bases read TGTGCCAGCAGCCCGGTTAGGGAGTACACTGAAGCTTTCTTT.